These 14 T cell receptor beta chains share one sample of origin, sequenced in a study of T cell changes during pregnancy in multiple sclerosis. Repertoires were generated with immunoSEQ multiplex PCR, while TCRdb's copy carries only in-frame clones and drops some. The top ten hold 0.95% to 1.5% of the sample, which has roughly 40,000 clones, approximately 94% seen once. The sample in question was peripheral blood, obtained before pregnancy. The receptor set was obtained from a female donor with multiple sclerosis, enrolled in a pregnancy study.

This clone was observed a handful of times. V is TRBV10-1 and J is TRBJ2-5, with 7 bases aligning to TRBD2. The germline V gene has CDR1 WNHNN and CDR2 SYGVQD (reference sequence). V lost 4 bases to trimming and J lost 4 bases; unmatched junction nucleotides: 3. CDR3 length: 13 amino acids. The CDR3 is CASSGASGETQYF. The CDR3, as DNA: TGCGCCAGCAGTGGGGCTAGCGGAGAGACCCAGTACTTC.

The CDR3 DNA is TGTGCCAGCAGTTTCCCAGGGGGCGCGGGAGGCTACACCTTC. Translation gives CASSFPGGAGGYTF. This chain links TRBV28 with TRBJ1-2, with 8 bases aligning to TRBD1. Germline lookup yields CDR1 MDHEN and CDR2 SYDVKM. This CDR3 comprises 14 residues. V trimming: 3 bases; J trimming: 8 bases; junction bases outside the gene matches: 8.

The chain links TRBV4-3 to TRBJ1-2; the D gene is possibly TRBD1 (6 bases). In germline, CDR1 is LGHNA, CDR2 YSLEER. The CDR3 totals 16 residues. V lost 1 base, J lost 8 bases, and 20 bases lay in between. The CDR3 loop reads CASSQGRQALAWGYTF. The CDR3, as DNA: TGCGCCAGCAGCCAAGGTCGACAGGCCCTGGCCTGGGGCTACACCTTC.

This clone occurred once. The CDR3 DNA is TGTGCCAGCAGCCTCTCGACAGGGTCTAATGAAAAACTGTTTTTT. Translated, it gives CASSLSTGSNEKLFF. V is TRBV9 and J is TRBJ1-4; 7 bases agree with TRBD1. This CDR3 is built from 15 residues. V lost 4 bases to trimming and J lost 3 bases; unmatched junction nucleotides: 6. The germline V gene encodes CDR1 SGDLS and CDR2 YYNGEE.

J is TRBJ2-1 and V is TRBV7-4; a possible D gene is TRBD1 (5 bases). This CDR3 contains 15 residues. Trimming removed 1 base at V and 8 bases at J, with 15 bases between. Germline V lookup: CDR1 SGHVT, CDR2 SQSDAQ. CDR3: CASSLGPTGGDEQFF. Here the CDR3 DNA reads TGTGCCAGCAGCTTAGGACCCACAGGCGGTGATGAGCAGTTCTTC. Full variable domain (rest looked up from reference TRBV7-4 and TRBJ2-1): GAGVSQSPRYKVAKRGRDVALRCDSISGHVTLYWYRQTLGQGSEVLTYSQSDAQRDKSGRPSGRFSAERPERSVSTLKIQRTEQGDSAVYLCASSLGPTGGDEQFFGPGTRLTVL.

The rearrangement joins TRBV4-1 to TRBJ2-7, with 8 bases fitting TRBD1. The germline gives CDR1 MGHRA, CDR2 YSYEKL. With V trimmed by 5 bases and J by 0 bases, 9 bases remained unmatched. This CDR3 has 16 residues. The DNA of the CDR3 is TGCGCCAGCAGCTTTCAGCCGGGACAGGACTCCTACGAGCAGTACTTC. Its translation: CASSFQPGQDSYEQYF.

The chain recombines TRBV13 with TRBJ2-1; 11 nucleotides match TRBD2. Trimming removed 5 bases from V and 3 bases from J; junction bases left unmatched: 6. Per the germline V gene, CDR1 is PRHDT and CDR2 is FYEKMQ (reference sequence). This CDR3 has 16 residues. The CDR3: CASSEEGLAVYNEQFF. CDR3 DNA: TGTGCCAGCAGCGAAGAGGGACTAGCGGTCTACAATGAGCAGTTCTTC.

This clone was detected only once. The rearrangement links TRBV7-9 to TRBJ1-1, with TRBD1 identical over 10 bases. CDR1 is SEHNR and CDR2 is FQNEAQ in the germline V gene (reference sequence). The CDR3 has 16 residues. V was pared by 3 bases and J by 0 bases, with 4 bases of the junction left unmatched. CDR3: CASSFGQGGMNTEAFF. CDR3 coding DNA: TGTGCCAGCAGCTTCGGACAGGGGGGTATGAACACTGAAGCTTTCTTT.

The rearrangement joins TRBV25-1 to TRBJ1-4; TRBD1 is a possible D gene (5 bases). V shed 3 bases and J shed 0 bases, with 11 bases lying between them. Germline-derived CDR1 and CDR2 are MGHDK and SYGVNS. The CDR3 covers 16 residues. CDR3 bases: TGTGCCAGCAGTGAGTCTCCAGGGTCAACTAATGAAAAACTGTTTTTT. Amino acids: CASSESPGSTNEKLFF.

This chain connects TRBV7-9 to TRBJ2-7; 10 bases map to TRBD2. The CDR3 contains 16 residues. Trimming at V came to 3 bases and at J to 6 bases, leaving 11 bases not matched to a gene. Germline-derived CDR1 and CDR2 are SEHNR and FQNEAQ (reference sequence). CDR3 amino acids: CASSLGGLAGVGEQYF. In DNA form, the CDR3 reads TGTGCCAGCAGCTTGGGGGGGCTAGCGGGGGTCGGCGAGCAGTACTTC. Full variable domain (rest looked up from reference TRBV7-9 and TRBJ2-7): DTGVSQNPRHKITKRGQNVTFRCDPISEHNRLYWYRQTLGQGPEFLTYFQNEAQLEKSRLLSDRFSAERPKGSFSTLEIQRTEQGDSAMYLCASSLGGLAGVGEQYFGPGTRLTVT.

The chain links TRBV14 to TRBJ2-5; 10 nucleotides line up with TRBD2. V lost 5 bases and J lost 5; bases outside the gene matches: 14. Germline CDR1 reads SGHDN; CDR2 reads FVKESK. This CDR3 has 17 amino acids. In nucleotides, the CDR3 is TGTGCCAGCAGCGTAACTAGCGGGGACCCCCAGAGGGAGACCCAGTACTTC. This sequence encodes CASSVTSGDPQRETQYF.

A word on this clone: The sample contains more than one DNA sequence encoding this CDR3. The rearrangement joins TRBV30 to TRBJ2-3, with no clear D. The CDR3 totals 13 residues. Germline assignment: CDR1 GTSNPN and CDR2 SVGIG (reference sequence). The germline V and J ends were trimmed by 1 base and 0 bases, with 5 bases remaining between them. The CDR3 loop is CAWSGASTDTQYF. For the CDR3, the DNA is TGTGCCTGGAGTGGGGCTAGCACAGATACGCAGTATTTT.

The V and J genes are TRBV2 and TRBJ1-1, with a tentative D call TRBD1 (5 bases). V lost 3 bases to trimming and J lost 4 bases, with 15 bases between them. This CDR3 is built from 15 residues. The germline V gene has CDR1 SNHLY and CDR2 FYNNEI. The chain's CDR3 is CASSEGGAGSTEAFF. In DNA, the CDR3 is TGTGCCAGCAGTGAGGGGGGTGCGGGGTCCACTGAAGCTTTCTTT.

This sequence joins TRBV7-2 and TRBJ2-7, with a possible D match to TRBD2 (6 bases). CDR1 is SGHTA and CDR2 is FQGNSA in the germline V gene. Trimming cost V 1 base and J 2 bases, with 9 bases left between them. The CDR3 has 14 residues. CDR3 in DNA: TGTGCCAGCAGCTTAGTCGGAGGGGCCTACGAGCAGTACTTC. Translating it yields CASSLVGGAYEQYF.